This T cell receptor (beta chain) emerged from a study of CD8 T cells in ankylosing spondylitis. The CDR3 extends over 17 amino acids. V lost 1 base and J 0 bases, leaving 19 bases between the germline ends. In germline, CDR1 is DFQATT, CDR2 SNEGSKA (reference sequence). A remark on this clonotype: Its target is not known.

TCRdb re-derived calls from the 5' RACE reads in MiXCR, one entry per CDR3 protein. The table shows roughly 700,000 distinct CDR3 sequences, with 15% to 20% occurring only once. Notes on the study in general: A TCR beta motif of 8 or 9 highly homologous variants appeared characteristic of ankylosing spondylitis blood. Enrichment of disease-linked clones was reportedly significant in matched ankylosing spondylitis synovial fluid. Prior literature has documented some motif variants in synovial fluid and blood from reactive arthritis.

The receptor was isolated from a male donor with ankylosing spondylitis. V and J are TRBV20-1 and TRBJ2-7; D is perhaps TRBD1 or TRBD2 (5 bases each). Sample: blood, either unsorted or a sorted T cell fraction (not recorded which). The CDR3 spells CSARVGSWDPSSYEQYF. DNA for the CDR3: TGCAGTGCTAGAGTTGGGTCATGGGACCCGAGCTCCTACGAGCAGTACTTC.